What follows describes a single T cell receptor (beta chain). Its matching antigen is unknown. This specimen belongs to a study of CD8+ T cells in alopecia areata. The study, taken as a whole, reports: Affected lesional scalp, above all in alopecia totalis/universalis, was more clonal than normal scalp. Patients shared TCRs less clearly than mice did, possibly for HLA-related reasons.

The CDR3 contains 13 residues. The germline V gene has CDR1 SQVTM and CDR2 ANQGSEA. Trimming shortened V by 1 base and J by 4 bases, and 10 bases separated the two germline ends. Sequencing used cDNA as its template, made by extracting RNA and reverse transcribing it. Data came from immunoSEQ multiplex PCR; TCRdb stores just in-frame clones and leaves some out. The sample lists around 120,000 clones; about 61% were seen once. V gene TRBV29-1 combines with J gene TRBJ2-5; D gene uncertain. Sequenced material: CD4+ T cells sorted from blood. This sequence was found in a human donor in good health. CDR3 sequence: CSVEVGRRETQYF. Written as DNA, the CDR3 is TGCAGCGTTGAAGTGGGCCGCCGAGAGACCCAGTACTTC.